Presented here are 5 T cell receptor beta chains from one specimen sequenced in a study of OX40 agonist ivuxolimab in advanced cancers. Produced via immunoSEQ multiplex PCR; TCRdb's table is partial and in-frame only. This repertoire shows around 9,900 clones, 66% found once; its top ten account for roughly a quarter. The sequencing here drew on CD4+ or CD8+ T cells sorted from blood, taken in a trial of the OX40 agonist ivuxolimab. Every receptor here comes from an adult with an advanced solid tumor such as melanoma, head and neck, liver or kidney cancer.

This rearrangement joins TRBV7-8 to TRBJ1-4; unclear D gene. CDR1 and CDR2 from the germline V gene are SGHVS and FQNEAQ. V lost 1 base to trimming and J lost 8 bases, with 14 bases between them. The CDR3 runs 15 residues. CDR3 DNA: TGTGCCAGCAGCTTAGGGGTAGGGAATCAGGAAAAACTGTTTTTT. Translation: CASSLGVGNQEKLFF.

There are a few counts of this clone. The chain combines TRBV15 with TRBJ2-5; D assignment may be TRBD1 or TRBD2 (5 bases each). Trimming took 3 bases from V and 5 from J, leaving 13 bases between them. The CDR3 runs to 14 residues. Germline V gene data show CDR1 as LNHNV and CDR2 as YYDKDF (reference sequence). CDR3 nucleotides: TGTGCCACCAGCAGCGACCGGGGCGGGGAGACCCAGTACTTC. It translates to CATSSDRGGETQYF.

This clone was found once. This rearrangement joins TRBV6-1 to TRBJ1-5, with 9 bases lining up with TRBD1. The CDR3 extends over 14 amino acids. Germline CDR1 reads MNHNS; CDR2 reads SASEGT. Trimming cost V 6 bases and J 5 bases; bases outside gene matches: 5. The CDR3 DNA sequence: TGTGCCAGCAGCCCGACAGGGGGATATCAGCCCCAGCATTTT. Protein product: CASSPTGGYQPQHF.

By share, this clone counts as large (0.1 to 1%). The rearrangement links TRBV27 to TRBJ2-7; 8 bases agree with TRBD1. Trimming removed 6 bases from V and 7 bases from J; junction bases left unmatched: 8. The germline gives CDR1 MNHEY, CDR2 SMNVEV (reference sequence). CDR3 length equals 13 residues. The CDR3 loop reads CASRATGVVEQYF. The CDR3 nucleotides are TGTGCCAGCAGGGCGACAGGGGTGGTAGAGCAGTACTTC.

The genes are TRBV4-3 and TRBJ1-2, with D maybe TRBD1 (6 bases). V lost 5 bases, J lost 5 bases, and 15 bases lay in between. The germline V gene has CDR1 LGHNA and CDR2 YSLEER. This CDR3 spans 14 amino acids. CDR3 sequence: CASSSGGARYGYTF. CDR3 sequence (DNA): TGCGCCAGCAGCTCGGGGGGGGCAAGGTATGGCTACACCTTC.